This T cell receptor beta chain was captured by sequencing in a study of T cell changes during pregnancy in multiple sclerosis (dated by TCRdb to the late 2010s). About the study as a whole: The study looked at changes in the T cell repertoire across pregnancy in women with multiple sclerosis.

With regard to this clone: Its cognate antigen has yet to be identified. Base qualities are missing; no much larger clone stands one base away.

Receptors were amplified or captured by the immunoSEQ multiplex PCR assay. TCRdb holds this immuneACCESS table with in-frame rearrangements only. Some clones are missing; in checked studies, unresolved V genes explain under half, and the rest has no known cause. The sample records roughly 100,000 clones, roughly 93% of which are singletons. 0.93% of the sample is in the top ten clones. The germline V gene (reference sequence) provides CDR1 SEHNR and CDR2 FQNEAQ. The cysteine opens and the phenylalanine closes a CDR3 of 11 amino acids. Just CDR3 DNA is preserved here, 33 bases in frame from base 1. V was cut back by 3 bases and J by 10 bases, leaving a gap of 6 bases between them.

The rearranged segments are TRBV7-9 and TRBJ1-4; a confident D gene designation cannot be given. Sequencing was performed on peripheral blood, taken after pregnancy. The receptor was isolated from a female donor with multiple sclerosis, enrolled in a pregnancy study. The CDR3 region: CASSFEGKLFF. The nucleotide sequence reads TGTGCCAGCAGCTTTGAGGGAAAACTGTTTTTT.